The sequence of this T cell receptor beta chain was determined in a study of beta chain features in type 1 diabetes. General study results and limits: TCRB CDR3s were moderately but significantly shorter in Type 1 diabetes patients in all four CD4+ subsets.

Comments on this clone: Its antigen is unknown.

Germline V lookup: CDR1 LNHDA, CDR2 SQIVND (reference sequence). V lost 1 base and J lost 6, with 10 bases in between. The CDR3 runs to 13 residues. TCRB transcripts that were expressed got sequenced, as all of the isolated RNA had been reverse transcribed. TCRdb's copy holds only in-frame clones and misses some; the assay was immunoSEQ multiplex PCR. The data hold under 300,000 clones, with around 13% observed a single time. The clonotype originates from a young man with type 1 diabetes. Sequences were obtained from naive CD4+ T cells from blood. V is TRBV19 and J is TRBJ2-7; tentatively, D is TRBD1 (7 bases). In DNA form, the CDR3 reads TGTGCCAGTAGTATAGGGCGGGACAGCGAGCAGTACTTC. Its translation is CASSIGRDSEQYF.